This T cell receptor (beta chain) was documented in a study of cytomegalovirus exposure and HLA in healthy donors (dated by TCRdb to about 2017). In the study overall: The roughly 700 repertoires of the first cohort and the roughly 120 validation repertoires were produced on the same platform, according to a later analysis. The study was designed to test whether signatures of past pathogen exposure could be identified by cataloging public T cell receptors. To predict cytomegalovirus infection status, the study combined high-throughput TCR immunosequencing, statistical association of individual TCRs with disease status, and machine learning. A separate validation cohort of some 130 different subjects was used in addition to the 666-subject first cohort.

Details on this clone: Which antigen it targets is not known. Base qualities are not at hand, and no much larger clone is one base apart.

The trim is 0 bases for V and 6 bases for J, with a gap of 9 bases between the germline ends. The germline V gene sets CDR1 to SGHVS and CDR2 to FQNEAQ. Spanning cysteine to phenylalanine, the CDR3 consists of 14 amino acids. CDR3 DNA is the only sequence kept; it has 42 bases, read in frame from the first base. Libraries were built with the immunoSEQ multiplex PCR assay. The paper's data handling went like this. A statistical classification framework was built for diagnosing cytomegalovirus status from the catalog of TCR beta chain sequences. TCRdb retrieved this table from immuneACCESS and kept in-frame rearrangements only. Not all clones are present; in checked studies, unresolved V genes account for under half, and no reason is known for the remainder. Clone size and the V and J calls come from that table; the DNA yielded D and trimming. The sample has about 73,000 clones on record, 85% to 95% of them singletons. The ten largest clones capture approximately 3.3% of the sample.

What the authors observed across the whole study: Subsequent analysis determined that TCRs grouped into clusters in the first cohort also showed a tendency toward co-occurrence across the roughly 120 validation repertoires, and approximately 94% of cluster scores exceeded 0. According to the authors, the approach could potentially be generalized to other disease states and immunological phenotypes. The validation cohort had no HLA typing available for a later analysis, so co-occurrence within that cohort was assessed over all 120 or so repertoires. Cytomegalovirus status was reported to be diagnosed by the classifier with high specificity and sensitivity in both the original and validation cohorts. Across donors, most TCR sequences were observed very rarely, whereas some public TCRs were present in many individuals. A few of the identified cytomegalovirus-associated TCR beta chains were confirmed in vitro to be specific for cytomegalovirus antigens. The study gave a list of about 160 TCR beta chains associated with cytomegalovirus.

Separate from the approximately 730-subject first cohort, the validation cohort of 120 subjects was the group to which the donors belonged. The chain is assembled from TRBV7-8 and TRBJ1-5, with TRBD1 tentatively as D gene (5 bases match). The sequence was obtained from a young man in good health and CMV-seronegative. The material sequenced was PBMCs. The nucleotides read TGTGCCAGCAGCTTAGCGTTTCAGGGTCAGCCCCAGCATTTT. Its translation is CASSLAFQGQPQHF.